A single sample is the source of the 26 T cell receptor beta chains below, sequenced in a study of blood T cell repertoires in COVID-19 (dated by TCRdb to about 2020). The method behind the library was the immunoSEQ multiplex PCR assay. Here the immuneACCESS table is served through TCRdb, limited to in-frame sequences with V and J called. Missing clones are a known gap in these copies; in checked studies unresolved V genes cover under half, and the rest lacks a known reason. This sample lists over 50,000 clones; around 90% were detected once. The ten largest clones represent 7.8% of the sample. The sample comprised peripheral blood. These receptor sequences come from a man in his fifties with active COVID-19.

This rearrangement joins TRBV6-5 to TRBJ1-1, with 8 bases matching TRBD1. J gave up 5 bases and V 6 bases, and 5 bases lay outside the gene matches. CDR3 length: 13 amino acids. In germline, CDR1 is MNHEY, CDR2 SVGAGI. The CDR3 coding sequence is TGTGCCAGCAGCATCACAGGGGGGACTGAAGCTTTCTTT. Amino acid sequence: CASSITGGTEAFF.

The V call is TRBV18, the J call TRBJ1-3; D not resolved. V gave up 2 bases and J gave up 0 bases, with 11 bases separating them. The germline V gene has CDR1 KGHSH and CDR2 LQKENI. This CDR3 region has 16 residues. The CDR3 protein is CASSPEQLSSGNTIYF. The CDR3 nucleotides read TGTGCCAGCTCACCAGAACAGCTATCCTCTGGAAACACCATATATTTT.

This clone has only one observation. V and J are TRBV6-2 or TRBV6-3 and TRBJ1-2, with D possibly matching TRBD1 (6 bases). The V end lost 6 bases, the J end lost 1 base, and 18 bases lay between the germline ends. This CDR3 contains 16 residues. CDR1 and CDR2 (germline): MNHEY, SVGEGT. The CDR3 is CASSFSGARRNYGYTF. CDR3 DNA: TGTGCCAGCAGCTTCTCAGGGGCGAGACGTAACTATGGCTACACCTTC.

The genes are TRBV11-3 and TRBJ2-1; 7 nucleotides match TRBD1. The V gene's germline CDR1 is SGHNT and CDR2 YENEEA. Losses at the gene ends were 1 base for V and 9 bases for J; bases not matched to a gene: 21. The CDR3 runs 19 residues. The CDR3 bases are TGTGCCAGCAGCTTAGTGACTCGGGCGAAGGGACAGCTTGGCTTTGAGCAGTTCTTC. Amino acid sequence: CASSLVTRAKGQLGFEQFF.

The chain combines TRBV7-9 with TRBJ2-5, with TRBD1 matching 10 bases. This CDR3 region has 19 residues. Germline CDR1 and CDR2: SEHNR and FQNEAQ (reference sequence). V lost 0 bases, J lost 4 bases, and 14 bases stayed unmatched. This CDR3 reads CASSLARQGAGLFGETQYF. DNA of the CDR3: TGTGCCAGCAGCTTAGCCCGACAGGGGGCGGGCCTATTTGGAGAGACCCAGTACTTC.

The J gene is TRBJ2-6, the V gene TRBV3-1 (or the pseudogene TRBV3-2); TRBD2 might be the D (5 bases). CDR1 and CDR2 from the germline V gene are LGHDT and YNNKEL (reference sequence). The CDR3 contains 16 residues. Trimming stripped 0 bases from V and 2 bases from J, with 8 bases between. The CDR3 bases are TGTGCCAGCAGCCAAGATTCTAGCCCTGGGGCCAACGTCCTGACTTTC. Translating it yields CASSQDSSPGANVLTF.

The sample holds a few counts of this clone. This chain links TRBV18 with TRBJ2-5; 8 bases are shared with TRBD2. The V segment lost 6 bases and the J segment 1 base; nucleotides outside the gene matches: 7. The CDR3 has 15 residues. CDR1 is KGHSH, CDR2 LQKENI, per germline. The CDR3 region is CASSMGLAGQETQYF. The CDR3 DNA follows: TGTGCCAGCTCGATGGGGCTAGCGGGCCAAGAGACCCAGTACTTC. The full variable domain, in which reference TRBV18 and TRBJ2-5 provide the parts outside the CDR3, is NAGVMQNPRHLVRRRGQEARLRCSPMKGHSHVYWYRQLPEEGLKFMVYLQKENIIDESGMPKERFSAEFPKEGPSILRIQQVVRGDSAAYFCASSMGLAGQETQYFGPGTRLLVL.

This clone has a handful of counts. This rearrangement joins TRBV20-1 to TRBJ1-4; D might be TRBD1 (6 bases). Trimming removed 5 bases at V and 10 bases at J, with 11 bases between. The CDR3 totals 11 residues. Germline CDR1 is DFQATT and CDR2 is SNEGSKA (reference sequence). The CDR3: CSAGDTAKLFF. CDR3 DNA sequence: TGCAGTGCTGGGGACACCGCAAAACTGTTTTTT.

This chain links TRBV5-8 with TRBJ2-3; TRBD2 matches at 8 bases. The CDR3 is made up of 16 amino acids. Germline V lookup: CDR1 SGHTS, CDR2 YDEGEE. The V and J ends lost 3 bases and 8 bases, in that order; junction bases with no gene match: 14. CDR3 amino acids: CASSSTRVAGPSTQYF. For the CDR3, the DNA is TGTGCCAGCAGCTCGACCCGAGTAGCGGGGCCTAGTACGCAGTATTTT.

This chain uses TRBV19 with TRBJ2-7; a possible D gene is TRBD1 (6 bases). This CDR3 is 15 amino acids long. CDR1 and CDR2 (germline): LNHDA, SQIVND (reference sequence). The V gene lost 6 bases and the J gene lost 2 bases, with 17 bases spanning the gap. CDR3 sequence (DNA): TGTGCCAGTAGCAACCAACTTGCAGGGGCCTACGAGCAGTACTTC. It codes for CASSNQLAGAYEQYF.

The V and J genes are TRBV18 and TRBJ2-7, with D tentatively TRBD2 (5 bases). The germline gives CDR1 KGHSH, CDR2 LQKENI. Trimming cost V 2 bases and J 2 bases, with 10 bases left between them. The CDR3 is made up of 14 amino acids. CDR3 loop: CASSPSGNTYEQYF. DNA of the CDR3: TGTGCCAGCTCACCATCCGGGAACACCTACGAGCAGTACTTC. The full variable domain, with the rest looked up from reference TRBV18 and TRBJ2-7, is NAGVMQNPRHLVRRRGQEARLRCSPMKGHSHVYWYRQLPEEGLKFMVYLQKENIIDESGMPKERFSAEFPKEGPSILRIQQVVRGDSAAYFCASSPSGNTYEQYFGPGTRLTVT.

V usage is TRBV3-1 (or the pseudogene TRBV3-2) and J usage is TRBJ1-1; 9 nucleotides agree with TRBD1. With 4 bases clipped from V and 4 bases from J, the junction kept 7 bases outside the gene matches. This CDR3 is 15 amino acids long. CDR1 LGHDT and CDR2 YNNKEL come from the germline V gene (reference sequence). The CDR3 DNA follows: TGTGCCAGCAGCCGTTCGGGACAGGGTGGCACTGAAGCTTTCTTT. Amino acids: CASSRSGQGGTEAFF.

This clone was recorded only once. The chain employs TRBV19 and TRBJ2-1; 10 nucleotides align to TRBD2. The CDR3 extends over 16 amino acids. V dropped 5 bases and J dropped 0; count of bases not matched to a gene: 4. CDR1 and CDR2 (germline): LNHDA, SQIVND (reference sequence). CDR3 sequence: CASSLLAGSSYNEQFF. For the CDR3, the DNA is TGTGCCAGTAGTTTACTAGCGGGGAGCTCCTACAATGAGCAGTTCTTC.

The CDR3 DNA sequence: TGTGCCAGCAGCTTAGGGACAGGGAACTATGGCTACACCTTC. As protein: CASSLGTGNYGYTF. The genes are TRBV7-2 and TRBJ1-2, with 8 nucleotides matching TRBD1. The ends lost 1 base at V and 2 bases at J; junction bases unmatched: 0. Looked up from germline, CDR1 is SGHTA and CDR2 is FQGNSA. The CDR3 has 14 residues.

V and J are TRBV5-5 and TRBJ2-5; weak D call: TRBD2 (6 bases). The ends were cut back, 0 bases at V and 5 bases at J, with 17 bases in the middle. This CDR3 has 16 residues. Germline V gene data show CDR1 as SGHKS and CDR2 as YYEKEE (reference sequence). CDR3 residues: CASSLGLVAVEETQYF. The CDR3 DNA sequence: TGTGCCAGCAGCTTGGGACTAGTGGCAGTGGAGGAGACCCAGTACTTC.

The V and J genes are TRBV24-1 and TRBJ2-3; weak D call: TRBD1 (6 bases). CDR1 is KGHDR and CDR2 is SFDVKD in the germline V gene. V was pared by 9 bases and J by 1 base, with 13 bases between. The CDR3 totals 14 residues. The CDR3 DNA reads TGTGCCACCTCCGATCCAGGGGGCACAGATACGCAGTATTTT. Translation gives CATSDPGGTDTQYF.

V usage is TRBV19 and J usage is TRBJ1-4; 7 bases line up with TRBD1. J lost 6 bases, V lost 3 bases, and 10 bases had no gene match. Looked up from germline, CDR1 is LNHDA and CDR2 is SQIVND (reference sequence). The CDR3 is 16 amino acids. This CDR3 is CASSMGQRGTYEKLFF. The CDR3 DNA follows: TGTGCCAGTAGTATGGGACAGCGGGGGACTTATGAAAAACTGTTTTTT.

The chain has TRBV27 and TRBJ2-2; 9 bases map to TRBD1. The CDR3 covers 16 residues. V lost 2 bases, J lost 6 bases, and 7 bases stayed unmatched. Germline assignment: CDR1 MNHEY and CDR2 SMNVEV (reference sequence). For the CDR3, the DNA is TGTGCCAGCAGTTTACCCGGGACAGGGAGGCCCGGGGAGCTGTTTTTT. The encoded protein is CASSLPGTGRPGELFF.

V is TRBV6-2 or TRBV6-3 and J is TRBJ1-4, with D unclear. The CDR3 consists of 17 residues. Germline values: CDR1 MNHEY, CDR2 SVGEGT. V lost 2 bases and J 0 bases, leaving 13 bases between the germline ends. The CDR3 nucleotides are TGTGCCAGCAGTTACGGCGTACAGCCCGCAACTAATGAAAAACTGTTTTTT. Its translation is CASSYGVQPATNEKLFF.

This clone has only one observation. The CDR3 DNA sequence: TGTGCCAGCAGCCCCGGGTACGAGCAGTACTTC. Its translation is CASSPGYEQYF. V is TRBV5-5 and J is TRBJ2-7; D is unclear. Per the germline V gene, CDR1 is SGHKS and CDR2 is YYEKEE (reference sequence). The CDR3 is 11 residues long. The V end was cut by 4 bases, the J end by 4 bases, with 6 bases between.

The rearrangement joins TRBV9 to TRBJ2-1; 12 bases align to TRBD2. Germline loops: CDR1 SGDLS, CDR2 YYNGEE. Trimming took 0 bases from V and 10 from J; bases not matched to a gene: 8. The CDR3 runs 16 residues. CDR3 amino acids: CASSVGSSGGAEEQFF. The CDR3 DNA sequence: TGTGCCAGCAGCGTAGGTTCTAGCGGGGGGGCCGAGGAGCAGTTCTTC.

The V call is TRBV30, the J call TRBJ2-3, with 7 bases lining up with TRBD1. The CDR3 is 14 residues long. Germline V CDR1 and CDR2: GTSNPN, SVGIG (reference sequence). Trimming cost V 5 bases and J 3 bases; bases outside gene matches: 8. CDR3 sequence reads: CAWAQGLGTDTQYF. CDR3 nucleotides: TGTGCCTGGGCACAGGGGCTGGGGACAGATACGCAGTATTTT. The full variable domain, rest sourced from reference TRBV30 and TRBJ2-3, is SQTIHQWPATLVQPVGSPLSLECTVEGTSNPNLYWYRQAAGRGLQLLFYSVGIGQISSEVPQNLSASRPQDRQFILSSKKLLLSDSGFYLCAWAQGLGTDTQYFGPGTRLTVL.

V gene TRBV28 combines with J gene TRBJ1-2; 7 bases are shared with TRBD1. Germline CDR1 MDHEN, CDR2 SYDVKM. The CDR3 spans 16 residues. The V and J ends lost 7 bases and 6 bases, in that order; junction bases with no gene match: 17. The CDR3 region is CASTLNPGQRKDGYTF. As DNA, the CDR3 is TGTGCCAGCACCCTGAATCCGGGACAGAGAAAAGATGGCTACACCTTC.

This rearrangement joins TRBV18 to TRBJ2-5, with 12 bases lining up with TRBD2. V lost 3 bases to trimming and J lost 0 bases; unmatched junction nucleotides: 8. This CDR3 spans 18 amino acids. The germline V gene has CDR1 KGHSH and CDR2 LQKENI. The CDR3 nucleotides are TGTGCCAGCTCACCTCGGGAACTAGCGGGAGGACACCAAGAGACCCAGTACTTC. Translating gives CASSPRELAGGHQETQYF.

The chain recombines TRBV5-4 with TRBJ1-5; D is possibly TRBD1 (5 bases). The CDR3 contains 14 residues. Germline CDR1 is SGHNT and CDR2 is YYREEE (reference sequence). V was cut by 0 bases and J by 4 bases, with 8 bases left in between. CDR3 coding DNA: TGTGCCAGCAGCTTGGGGGGGGGTAATCAGCCCCAGCATTTT. As protein: CASSLGGGNQPQHF.

The J gene is TRBJ2-5, the V gene TRBV2; 8 nucleotides line up with TRBD2. CDR1 is SNHLY, CDR2 FYNNEI, per germline. The trim removed 10 bases at V and 2 bases at J, leaving 9 bases unmatched. The CDR3 spans 14 residues. The CDR3 DNA sequence: TGTGCCACCAGGACTAGCCGGTCGCAAGAGACCCAGTACTTC. This sequence encodes CATRTSRSQETQYF. The full variable domain, completed using reference TRBV2 and TRBJ2-5, is EPEVTQTPSHQVTQMGQEVILRCVPISNHLYFYWYRQILGQKVEFLVSFYNNEISEKSEIFDDQFSVERPDGSNFTLKIRSTKLEDSAMYFCATRTSRSQETQYFGPGTRLLVL.